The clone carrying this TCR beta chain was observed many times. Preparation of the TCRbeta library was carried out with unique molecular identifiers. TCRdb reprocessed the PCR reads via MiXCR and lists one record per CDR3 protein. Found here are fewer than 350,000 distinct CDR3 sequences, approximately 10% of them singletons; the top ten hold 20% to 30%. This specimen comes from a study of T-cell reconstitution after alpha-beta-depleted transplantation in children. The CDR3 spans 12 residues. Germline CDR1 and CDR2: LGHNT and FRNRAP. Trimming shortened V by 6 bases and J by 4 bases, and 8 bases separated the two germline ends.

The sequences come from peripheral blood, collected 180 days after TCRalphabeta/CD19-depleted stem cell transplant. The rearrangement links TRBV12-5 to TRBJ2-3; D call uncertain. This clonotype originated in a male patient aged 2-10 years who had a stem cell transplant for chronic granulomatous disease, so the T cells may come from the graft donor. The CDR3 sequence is CASGREADTQYF. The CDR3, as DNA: TGTGCTAGTGGACGCGAAGCAGATACGCAGTATTTT.